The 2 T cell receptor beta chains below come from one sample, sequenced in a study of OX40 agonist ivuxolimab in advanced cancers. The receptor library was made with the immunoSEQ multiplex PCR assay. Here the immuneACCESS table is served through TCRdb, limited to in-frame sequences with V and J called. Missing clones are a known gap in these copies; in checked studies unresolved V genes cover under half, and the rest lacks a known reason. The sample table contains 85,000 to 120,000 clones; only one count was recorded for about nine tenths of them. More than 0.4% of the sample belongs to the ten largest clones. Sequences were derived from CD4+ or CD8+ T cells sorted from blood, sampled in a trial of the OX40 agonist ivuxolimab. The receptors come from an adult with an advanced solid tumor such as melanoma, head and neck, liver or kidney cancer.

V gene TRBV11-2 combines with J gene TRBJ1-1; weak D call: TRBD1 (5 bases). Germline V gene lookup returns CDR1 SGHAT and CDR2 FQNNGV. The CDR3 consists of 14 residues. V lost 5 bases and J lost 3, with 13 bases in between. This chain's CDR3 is CASSLIGGDTEAFF. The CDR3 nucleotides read TGTGCCAGCAGCCTTATTGGGGGGGACACTGAAGCTTTCTTT.

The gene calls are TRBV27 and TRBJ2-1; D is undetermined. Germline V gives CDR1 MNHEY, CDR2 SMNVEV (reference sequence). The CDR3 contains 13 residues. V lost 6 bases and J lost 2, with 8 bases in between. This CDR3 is CASRALTYNEQFF. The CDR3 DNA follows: TGTGCCAGCAGGGCTTTAACCTACAATGAGCAGTTCTTC.